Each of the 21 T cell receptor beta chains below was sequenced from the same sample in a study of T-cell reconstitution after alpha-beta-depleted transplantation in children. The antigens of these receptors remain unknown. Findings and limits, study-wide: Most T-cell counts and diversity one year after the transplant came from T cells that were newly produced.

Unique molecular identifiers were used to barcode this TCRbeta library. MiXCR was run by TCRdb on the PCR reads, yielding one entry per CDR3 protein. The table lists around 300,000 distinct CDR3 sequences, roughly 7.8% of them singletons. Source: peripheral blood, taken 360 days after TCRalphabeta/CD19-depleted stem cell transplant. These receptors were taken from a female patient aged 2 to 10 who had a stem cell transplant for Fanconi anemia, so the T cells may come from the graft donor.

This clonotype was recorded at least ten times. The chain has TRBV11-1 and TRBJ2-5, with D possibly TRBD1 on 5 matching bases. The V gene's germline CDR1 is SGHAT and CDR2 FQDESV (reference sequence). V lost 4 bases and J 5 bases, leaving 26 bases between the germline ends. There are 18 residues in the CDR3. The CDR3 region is CASSYGIRWGPLRETQYF. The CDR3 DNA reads TGTGCCAGCAGCTACGGAATAAGATGGGGCCCGCTCCGGGAGACCCAGTACTTC.

The CDR3 sequence: CASSEVRDRGEQYF. In DNA, the CDR3 is TGTGCCAGCAGTGAAGTTCGGGACAGGGGCGAGCAGTACTTC. The chain combines TRBV2 with TRBJ2-7; 10 positions match TRBD1. In germline, CDR1 is SNHLY, CDR2 FYNNEI. The CDR3 is 14 residues long. V trimming: 1 base; J trimming: 6 bases; junction bases outside the gene matches: 3. The complete variable domain, with remaining parts taken from reference TRBV2 and TRBJ2-7, reads EPEVTQTPSHQVTQMGQEVILRCVPISNHLYFYWYRQILGQKVEFLVSFYNNEISEKSEIFDDQFSVERPDGSNFTLKIRSTKLEDSAMYFCASSEVRDRGEQYFGPGTRLTVT.

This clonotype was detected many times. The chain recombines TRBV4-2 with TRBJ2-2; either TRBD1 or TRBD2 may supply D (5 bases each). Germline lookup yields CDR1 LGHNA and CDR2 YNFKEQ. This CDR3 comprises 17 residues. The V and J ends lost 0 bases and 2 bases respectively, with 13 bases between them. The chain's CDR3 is CASSQELPGANTGELFF. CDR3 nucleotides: TGTGCCAGCAGCCAAGAGCTACCCGGGGCTAACACCGGGGAGCTGTTTTTT.

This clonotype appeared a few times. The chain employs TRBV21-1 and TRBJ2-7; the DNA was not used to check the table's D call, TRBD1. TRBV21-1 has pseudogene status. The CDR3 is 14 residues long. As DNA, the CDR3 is TGTGCCAGCAGCATCAGTGGGGCGACCTACGAGCAGTACTTC. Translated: CASSISGATYEQYF.

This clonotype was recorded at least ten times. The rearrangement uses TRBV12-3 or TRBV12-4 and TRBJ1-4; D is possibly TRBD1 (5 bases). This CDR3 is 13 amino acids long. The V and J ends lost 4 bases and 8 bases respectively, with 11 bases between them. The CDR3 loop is CASSSPREEKLFF. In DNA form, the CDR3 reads TGTGCCAGCAGTTCTCCCAGGGAAGAAAAACTGTTTTTT.

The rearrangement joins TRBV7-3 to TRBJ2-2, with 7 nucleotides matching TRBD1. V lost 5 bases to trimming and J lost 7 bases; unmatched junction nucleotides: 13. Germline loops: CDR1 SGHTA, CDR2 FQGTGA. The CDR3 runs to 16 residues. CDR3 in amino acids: CASSPGQLVLGGELFF. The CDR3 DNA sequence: TGTGCCAGCAGCCCGGGACAGTTGGTCTTGGGCGGGGAGCTGTTTTTT.

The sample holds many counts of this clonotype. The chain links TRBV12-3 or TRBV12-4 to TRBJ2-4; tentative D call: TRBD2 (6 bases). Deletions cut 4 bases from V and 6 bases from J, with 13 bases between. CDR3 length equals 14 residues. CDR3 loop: CASSWRERGNIQYF. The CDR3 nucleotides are TGTGCCAGCAGTTGGAGGGAACGGGGAAACATTCAGTACTTC.

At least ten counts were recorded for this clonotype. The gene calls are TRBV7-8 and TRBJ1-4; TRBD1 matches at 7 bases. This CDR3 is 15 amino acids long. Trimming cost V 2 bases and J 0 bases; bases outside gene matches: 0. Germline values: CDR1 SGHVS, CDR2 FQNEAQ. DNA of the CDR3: TGTGCCAGCAGCTTACAGGGGGCAACTAATGAAAAACTGTTTTTT. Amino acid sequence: CASSLQGATNEKLFF.

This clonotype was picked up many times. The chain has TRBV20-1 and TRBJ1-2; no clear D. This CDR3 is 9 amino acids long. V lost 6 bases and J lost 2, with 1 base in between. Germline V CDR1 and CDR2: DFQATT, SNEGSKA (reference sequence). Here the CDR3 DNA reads TGCAGTGCCAACTATGGCTACACCTTC. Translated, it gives CSANYGYTF.

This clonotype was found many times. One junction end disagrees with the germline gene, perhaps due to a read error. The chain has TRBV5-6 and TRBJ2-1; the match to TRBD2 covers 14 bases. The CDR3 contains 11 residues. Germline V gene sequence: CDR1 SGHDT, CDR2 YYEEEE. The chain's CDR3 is CASSTGLAGAF. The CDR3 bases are TGTGCCAGCAGCACGGGACTAGCGGGGGCGTTC.

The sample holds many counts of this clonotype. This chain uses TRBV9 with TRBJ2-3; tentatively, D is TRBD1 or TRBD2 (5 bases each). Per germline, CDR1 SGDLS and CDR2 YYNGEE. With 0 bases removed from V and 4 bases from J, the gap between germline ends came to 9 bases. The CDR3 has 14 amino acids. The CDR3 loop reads CASSVAGAADTQYF. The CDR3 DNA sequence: TGTGCCAGCAGCGTAGCCGGGGCTGCAGATACGCAGTATTTT.

The CDR3 DNA reads TGTGCCAGCAGCCAGCCAGCCGCTTACTATGGCTACACCTTC. The encoded protein is CASSQPAAYYGYTF. V is TRBV3-1 and J is TRBJ1-2; D gene ambiguous. The V end was cut by 3 bases, the J end by 3 bases, with 11 bases between. CDR3 length equals 14 residues. Per germline, CDR1 LGHDT and CDR2 YNNKEL (reference sequence). The full variable domain, with the rest looked up from reference TRBV3-1 and TRBJ1-2, is DTAVSQTPKYLVTQMGNDKSIKCEQNLGHDTMYWYKQDSKKFLKIMFSYNNKELIINETVPNRFSPKSPDKAHLNLHINSLELGDSAVYFCASSQPAAYYGYTFGSGTRLTVV.

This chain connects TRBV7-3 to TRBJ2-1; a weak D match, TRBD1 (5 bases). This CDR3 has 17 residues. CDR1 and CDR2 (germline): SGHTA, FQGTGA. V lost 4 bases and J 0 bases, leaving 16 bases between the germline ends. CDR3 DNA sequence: TGTGCCAGCAGCTCCACCCAACAGGCGTTCTCCTACAATGAGCAGTTCTTC. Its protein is CASSSTQQAFSYNEQFF.

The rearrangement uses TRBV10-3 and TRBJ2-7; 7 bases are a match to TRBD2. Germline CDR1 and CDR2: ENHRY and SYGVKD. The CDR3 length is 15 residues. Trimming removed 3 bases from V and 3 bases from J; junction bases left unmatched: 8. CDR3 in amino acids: CAISDIRTRNYEQYF. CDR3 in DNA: TGTGCCATCAGTGATATTCGGACTAGAAACTACGAGCAGTACTTC.

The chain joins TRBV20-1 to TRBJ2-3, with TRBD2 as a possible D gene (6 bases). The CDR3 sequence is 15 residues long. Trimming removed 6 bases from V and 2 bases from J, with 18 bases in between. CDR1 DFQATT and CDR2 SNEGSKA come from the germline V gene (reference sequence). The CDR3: CSAPGLLGFTDTQYF. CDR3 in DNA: TGCAGTGCCCCGGGACTTCTTGGGTTCACAGATACGCAGTATTTT.

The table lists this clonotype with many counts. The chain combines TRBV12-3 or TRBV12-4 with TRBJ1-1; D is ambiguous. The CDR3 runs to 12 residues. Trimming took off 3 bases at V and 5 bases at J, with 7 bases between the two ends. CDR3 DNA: TGTGCCAGCAGTTTTGGGCCGACTGAAGCTTTCTTT. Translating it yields CASSFGPTEAFF.

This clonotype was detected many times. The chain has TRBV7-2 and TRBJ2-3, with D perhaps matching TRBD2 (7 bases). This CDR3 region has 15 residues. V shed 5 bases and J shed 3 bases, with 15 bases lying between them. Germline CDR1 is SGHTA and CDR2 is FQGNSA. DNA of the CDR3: TGTGCCAGCAGCCTCATCGGGGGGACAACAGATACGCAGTATTTT. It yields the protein CASSLIGGTTDTQYF. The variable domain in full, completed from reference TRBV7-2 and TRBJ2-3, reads GAGVSQSPSNKVTEKGKDVELRCDPISGHTALYWYRQSLGQGLEFLIYFQGNSAPDKSGLPSDRFSAERTGGSVSTLTIQRTQQEDSAVYLCASSLIGGTTDTQYFGPGTRLTVL.

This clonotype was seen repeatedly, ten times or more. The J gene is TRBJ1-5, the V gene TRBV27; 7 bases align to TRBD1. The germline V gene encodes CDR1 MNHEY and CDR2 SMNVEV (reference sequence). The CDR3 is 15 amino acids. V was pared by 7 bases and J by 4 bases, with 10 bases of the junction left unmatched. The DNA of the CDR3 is TGTGCCAGCAACCCCGGGACAGAGCCAAATCAGCCCCAGCATTTT. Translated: CASNPGTEPNQPQHF.

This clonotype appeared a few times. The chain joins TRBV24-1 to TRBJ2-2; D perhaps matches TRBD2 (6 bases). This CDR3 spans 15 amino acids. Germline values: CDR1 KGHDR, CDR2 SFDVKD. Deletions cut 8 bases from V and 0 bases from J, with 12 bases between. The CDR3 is CATKFGGPNTGELFF. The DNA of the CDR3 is TGTGCCACCAAATTCGGGGGTCCGAACACCGGGGAGCTGTTTTTT.

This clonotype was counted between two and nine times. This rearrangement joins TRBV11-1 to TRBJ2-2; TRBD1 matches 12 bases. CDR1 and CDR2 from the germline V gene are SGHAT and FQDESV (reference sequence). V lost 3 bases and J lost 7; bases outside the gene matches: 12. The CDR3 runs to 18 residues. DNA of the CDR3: TGTGCCAGCAGCTTGGTCCCGGGACAGGGGGCCGGTGACGGGGAGCTGTTTTTT. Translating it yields CASSLVPGQGAGDGELFF.

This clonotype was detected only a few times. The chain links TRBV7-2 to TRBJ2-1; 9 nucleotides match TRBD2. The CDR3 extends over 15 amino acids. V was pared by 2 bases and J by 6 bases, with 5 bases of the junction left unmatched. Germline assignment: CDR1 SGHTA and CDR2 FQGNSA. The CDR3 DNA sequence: TGTGCCAGCAGCTTACCAGCGGGGGGTTTCAATGAGCAGTTCTTC. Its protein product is CASSLPAGGFNEQFF.